The 8 T cell receptor beta chains below were found in one sample sequenced in a study of neurological immune-mediated disorders. From the 5' RACE reads, TCRdb called clonotypes with MiXCR, one entry per CDR3 protein. The sample has 70,000 to 95,000 distinct CDR3 sequences; roughly 13% are singletons. Input material: PBMCs. The receptors derive from a woman in her forties or fifties in good health.

The J gene is TRBJ1-1, the V gene TRBV3-1; a possible D gene is TRBD1 (6 bases). Deletions cut 4 bases from V and 6 bases from J, with 12 bases between. This CDR3 is 13 amino acids long. Germline V lookup: CDR1 LGHDT, CDR2 YNNKEL (reference sequence). CDR3 sequence reads: CASSRRGAPEAFF. DNA of the CDR3: TGTGCCAGCAGCCGGAGGGGGGCACCTGAAGCTTTCTTT.

In its sample, this clonotype was seen many times. J is TRBJ2-2 and V is TRBV5-1, with TRBD1 matching over 7 bases. The CDR3 loop spans 13 amino acids. Germline V gene sequence: CDR1 SGHRS, CDR2 YFSETQ. V lost 4 bases to trimming and J lost 8 bases; unmatched junction nucleotides: 5. DNA of the CDR3: TGCGCCAGCAGCCTGAGACAGGGTGGGGAGCTGTTTTTT. The encoded protein is CASSLRQGGELFF.

CDR3: CASSVGQTYEQYV. DNA for the CDR3: TGTGCCAGCAGCGTAGGCCAGACCTACGAGCAGTACGTC. The chain uses TRBV9 and TRBJ2-7; no reliable D call. The CDR3 has 13 amino acids. V dropped 0 bases and J dropped 2 bases, with 6 bases sitting between them. Germline V gives CDR1 SGDLS, CDR2 YYNGEE.

The rearrangement joins TRBV29-1 to TRBJ1-2, with TRBD1 identical over 7 bases. V lost 6 bases to trimming and J lost 4 bases; unmatched junction nucleotides: 11. The CDR3 is 14 residues long. Looked up from germline, CDR1 is SQVTM and CDR2 is ANQGSEA. CDR3 DNA sequence: TGCAGCGTGCGTAGTAACAGGGGAATCTATGGCTACACCTTC. The encoded protein is CSVRSNRGIYGYTF.

This clonotype was seen many times. The gene calls are TRBV7-2 and TRBJ1-1, with TRBD1 matching 8 bases. Germline V gene data show CDR1 as SGHTA and CDR2 as FQGNSA. V trimming: 5 bases; J trimming: 5 bases; junction bases outside the gene matches: 4. The CDR3 extends over 13 amino acids. The CDR3 DNA is TGTGCCAGCAGCCTAACAGGGGGGACTGAAGCTTTCTTT. Amino acid sequence: CASSLTGGTEAFF.

Concerning this clonotype: This may come from a read error, since a much larger clone is one base off. The chain employs TRBV28 and TRBJ2-3; 7 positions agree with TRBD2. The CDR3 covers 15 residues. V trimming: 10 bases; J trimming: 2 bases; junction bases outside the gene matches: 12. Germline V gene data show CDR1 as MDHEN and CDR2 as SYDVKM. The CDR3 here is CATPEGRGTTDTQYF. The CDR3 DNA sequence: TGTGCCACCCCTGAGGGGCGGGGGACCACAGATACGCAGTATTTT.

This clonotype was counted ten times or more. This sequence joins TRBV27 and TRBJ2-7; TRBD1 matches at 10 bases. Germline lookup yields CDR1 MNHEY and CDR2 SMNVEV (reference sequence). J gave up 5 bases and V 5 bases, and 6 bases lay outside the gene matches. The CDR3 runs to 14 residues. The CDR3 DNA sequence: TGTGCCAGCAGTACAATGACAGGGGGCAACGAGCAGTACTTC. This sequence encodes CASSTMTGGNEQYF.

There are many counts of this clonotype. The chain carries TRBV3-1 and TRBJ2-7; D gene uncertain. Germline-derived CDR1 and CDR2 are LGHDT and YNNKEL (reference sequence). The CDR3 runs to 15 residues. The V end lost 4 bases, the J end lost 5 bases, and 18 bases lay between the germline ends. CDR3 loop: CASSPHTSNRNEQYF. The CDR3 bases are TGTGCCAGCAGCCCACACACCAGCAATCGAAACGAGCAGTACTTC.